These 17 T cell receptor beta chains were sequenced from one sample in a study of identical twins. TCRdb independently ran MiXCR on the 5' RACE reads; one entry per CDR3 protein. The data show some 440,000 distinct CDR3 sequences, 20% to 25% seen once. These data were also filed under a second study, of T cells expressing NK-cell markers.

Sequenced: CD4+ T cells sorted from blood. These receptors were taken from a woman between 18 and 30 years old in good health.

V usage is TRBV7-4 and J usage is TRBJ1-1; 9 nucleotides match TRBD1. V lost 4 bases to trimming and J lost 4 bases; unmatched junction nucleotides: 4. The CDR3 has 14 amino acids. Germline values: CDR1 SGHVT, CDR2 SQSDAQ. This chain's CDR3 is CASSCLDRGTEAFF. CDR3 nucleotide sequence: TGTGCCAGCAGCTGTCTGGACAGGGGCACTGAAGCTTTCTTT.

CDR3 protein: CASSSQGRKGQYF. For the CDR3, the DNA is TGTGCCAGCAGTTCCCAGGGTAGGAAGGGCCAGTACTTC. The chain combines TRBV6-5 with TRBJ2-5, with TRBD1 as a possible D gene (5 bases). V was trimmed by 4 bases and J by 10 bases, leaving 16 bases between them. Per the germline V gene, CDR1 is MNHEY and CDR2 is SVGAGI. The CDR3 has 13 amino acids.

This clonotype was detected a few times. The rearrangement links TRBV2 to TRBJ1-6, with 7 bases that match TRBD1. CDR3 length: 15 residues. Trimming took 6 bases from V and 6 from J; bases not matched to a gene: 8. Germline V CDR1 and CDR2: SNHLY, FYNNEI. Here the CDR3 DNA reads TGTGCCAGCAGCAGCCGGGACAGACCTAATTCACCCCTCCACTTT. It encodes CASSSRDRPNSPLHF. Filled out from reference TRBV2 and TRBJ1-6, the complete variable domain reads EPEVTQTPSHQVTQMGQEVILRCVPISNHLYFYWYRQILGQKVEFLVSFYNNEISEKSEIFDDQFSVERPDGSNFTLKIRSTKLEDSAMYFCASSSRDRPNSPLHFGNGTRLTVT.

This clonotype was picked up a small number of times. This chain links TRBV5-1 with TRBJ2-7; maybe TRBD1 (6 bases). Germline CDR1 and CDR2: SGHRS and YFSETQ. This CDR3 contains 12 residues. The germline V and J ends were trimmed by 4 bases and 10 bases, with 15 bases remaining between them. CDR3 in amino acids: CASSLPEGEQYF. The CDR3 DNA sequence: TGCGCCAGCAGCCTCCCCGAGGGGGAACAGTACTTC. The full variable domain, its missing parts supplied by reference TRBV5-1 and TRBJ2-7, is KAGVTQTPRYLIKTRGQQVTLSCSPISGHRSVSWYQQTPGQGLQFLFEYFSETQRNKGNFPGRFSGRQFSNSRSEMNVSTLELGDSALYLCASSLPEGEQYFGPGTRLTVT.

The chain employs TRBV9 and TRBJ2-1; TRBD2 agrees at 9 bases. V lost 0 bases, J lost 8 bases, and 6 bases stayed unmatched. This CDR3 is built from 15 residues. Germline CDR1 SGDLS, CDR2 YYNGEE. The DNA for the CDR3 is TGTGCCAGCAGCGTAGGGGGTAGCGGGAGCCATGAGCAGTTCTTC. It yields the protein CASSVGGSGSHEQFF.

The CDR3 here is CASSTTGALGETQYF. CDR3 in DNA: TGTGCCAGCAGCACCACAGGGGCCCTGGGAGAGACCCAGTACTTC. The chain carries TRBV7-3 and TRBJ2-5, with 7 bases identical to TRBD1. The V gene's germline CDR1 is SGHTA and CDR2 FQGTGA. The ends lost 5 bases at V and 4 bases at J; junction bases unmatched: 10. The CDR3 has 15 amino acids.

In this sample, this clonotype turned up a few times. The genes are TRBV20-1 and TRBJ2-1; D is tentatively TRBD1 or TRBD2 (5 bases each). The V gene's germline CDR1 is DFQATT and CDR2 SNEGSKA (reference sequence). V gave up 0 bases and J gave up 0 bases, with 15 bases separating them. The CDR3 is made up of 17 amino acids. The CDR3 is CSARDWAGTNSYNEQFF. In DNA, the CDR3 is TGCAGTGCTAGAGACTGGGCCGGGACGAACTCCTACAATGAGCAGTTCTTC.

Only a few counts were recorded for this clonotype. The chain couples TRBV5-1 to TRBJ2-3; 8 bases fit TRBD1. J lost 6 bases, V lost 5 bases, and 5 bases had no gene match. CDR1 is SGHRS, CDR2 YFSETQ, per germline. CDR3 length: 13 residues. In DNA form, the CDR3 reads TGCGCCAGCAGGGCAGGGGGCTTCGATACGCAGTATTTT. Its protein product is CASRAGGFDTQYF.

V and J are TRBV5-5 and TRBJ2-4; TRBD2 agrees at 7 bases. With V trimmed by 0 bases and J by 5 bases, 11 bases remained unmatched. From germline, CDR1 is SGHKS and CDR2 YYEKEE (reference sequence). This CDR3 region has 17 residues. CDR3 sequence: CASSLAGFSGGENIQYF. In DNA, the CDR3 is TGTGCCAGCAGCTTGGCCGGTTTCTCGGGAGGAGAAAACATTCAGTACTTC. Using reference TRBV5-5 and TRBJ2-4 for the parts outside the CDR3, the full variable domain is DAGVTQSPTHLIKTRGQQVTLRCSPISGHKSVSWYQQVLGQGPQFIFQYYEKEERGRGNFPDRFSARQFPNYSSELNVNALLLGDSALYLCASSLAGFSGGENIQYFGAGTRLSVL.

This clonotype appeared many times. The chain couples TRBV14 to TRBJ2-7; possible D gene TRBD2, 5 bases. The germline gives CDR1 SGHDN, CDR2 FVKESK. The CDR3 length is 13 residues. The V end was cut by 1 base, the J end by 2 bases, with 6 bases between. The CDR3, as DNA: TGTGCCAGCAGCCAAGGGAGGACCTACGAGCAGTACTTC. Amino acids: CASSQGRTYEQYF.

The chain couples TRBV5-1 to TRBJ2-1, with 7 bases that match TRBD2. Germline CDR1 is SGHRS and CDR2 is YFSETQ. The CDR3 is made up of 14 amino acids. The trim removed 3 bases at V and 5 bases at J, leaving 5 bases unmatched. CDR3 in amino acids: CASSSLAANNEQFF. The CDR3 region has the DNA TGCGCCAGCAGCTCCCTAGCGGCAAACAATGAGCAGTTCTTC.

This chain joins TRBV20-1 and TRBJ2-3; 13 nucleotides agree with TRBD2. After removal of 5 bases from V and 3 bases from J, the junction contained 2 bases not matched to a gene. The germline CDR1 and CDR2 sequences are DFQATT and SNEGSKA (reference sequence). This CDR3 comprises 14 residues. The CDR3: CSAGTSGATDTQYF. CDR3 coding DNA: TGCAGTGCTGGGACTAGCGGGGCGACAGATACGCAGTATTTT.

The rearrangement links TRBV2 to TRBJ2-4; D is undetermined. The CDR3 runs to 15 residues. Per the germline V gene, CDR1 is SNHLY and CDR2 is FYNNEI. V dropped 1 base and J dropped 0 bases, with 7 bases sitting between them. CDR3 sequence reads: CASSEGGLAKNIQYF. The CDR3 bases are TGTGCCAGCAGTGAAGGCGGATTAGCCAAAAACATTCAGTACTTC.

The DNA of the CDR3 is TGCAGTGCTGCAGGGTGGGTCTATGGCTACACCTTC. Protein product: CSAAGWVYGYTF. J is TRBJ1-2 and V is TRBV20-1, with D maybe TRBD1 (5 bases). Deletions cut 5 bases from V and 4 bases from J, with 11 bases between. CDR3 length equals 12 residues. Germline lookup yields CDR1 DFQATT and CDR2 SNEGSKA (reference sequence).

The chain is built from TRBV29-1 and TRBJ1-2; D is undetermined. This CDR3 is 12 amino acids long. Germline V gene sequence: CDR1 SQVTM, CDR2 ANQGSEA. The V and J ends lost 4 bases and 6 bases respectively, with 12 bases between them. The CDR3 sequence is CSVARGKDGYTF. In nucleotides, the CDR3 is TGCAGCGTTGCTCGGGGAAAGGATGGCTACACCTTC.

This clonotype was counted at least ten times. The chain has TRBV10-3 and TRBJ2-7; 10 positions agree with TRBD2. The V gene's germline CDR1 is ENHRY and CDR2 SYGVKD. V gave up 11 bases and J gave up 3 bases; unmatched junction bases: 7. The length of the CDR3 is 13 residues. The CDR3 DNA reads as TGTGCCTCTACTAGCGGGAATAGCTACGAGCAGTACTTC. Amino acid sequence: CASTSGNSYEQYF.

The chain joins TRBV12-3 or TRBV12-4 to TRBJ2-6; either TRBD1 or TRBD2 may supply D (5 bases each). The CDR3 covers 17 residues. V was pared by 2 bases and J by 4 bases, with 15 bases between. The CDR3 loop is CASSLLRGRPGANVLTF. CDR3 bases: TGTGCCAGCAGTTTACTTCGGGGACGGCCCGGGGCCAACGTCCTGACTTTC.